This record covers a single T cell receptor (beta chain). Documented time point: cycle 4 day 1 (C4D1), after less than 7 weeks of nivolumab. Each patient's relapse followed autologous stem cell transplantation, and brentuximab vedotin exposure varied. The entry originates in a study of PD-1 blockade in classical Hodgkin lymphoma. Assay used: immunoSEQ multiplex PCR; TCRdb lists only in-frame clones, some missing. The sample lists some 45,000 clones, about three quarters occurring once. CDR3 length equals 15 residues. Germline V gives CDR1 LGHNA, CDR2 YSLEER. The trim removed 1 base at V and 1 base at J, leaving 4 bases unmatched.

The TCR was taken from a human donor with classical Hodgkin lymphoma. The rearrangement joins TRBV4-3 to TRBJ2-7, with 7 bases that match TRBD1. Material: peripheral blood mononuclear cells (PBMCs), obtained before the fourth cycle of nivolumab. Written as DNA, the CDR3 is TGCGCCAGCAGCCAAGCTGCACAGGGGTCCTACGAGCAGTACTTC. It codes for CASSQAAQGSYEQYF.